The T cell receptor (beta chain) described here comes from a study of blood T cell repertoires in COVID-19. Study details: T cells, B-cell-depleted T cells, or PBMCs provided the cDNA or gDNA that served as material.

In the original analysis: Reference gene primer amplification in the assay estimated nucleated cell counts. Assay used: immunoSEQ multiplex PCR; TCRdb lists only in-frame clones, some missing. For V, J and clone size, that table is used; D and trimming come from the DNA. The table includes about 180,000 clones, 80% to 90% detected once. Germline V gives CDR1 MDHEN, CDR2 SYDVKM. The germline V and J ends were trimmed by 3 bases and 4 bases, with 4 bases remaining between them. The CDR3 is 12 residues long. Sequencing input: peripheral blood. This TCR was sampled from a man in his forties or fifties with active or convalescent COVID-19. The chain employs TRBV28 and TRBJ1-3; D call uncertain. This CDR3 is CASSFRGNTIYF. The CDR3, as DNA: TGTGCCAGCAGTTTCAGGGGAAACACCATATATTTT.